This T cell receptor (beta chain) was found in a study of T-cell memory formation after mild COVID-19. Study-level background: Across donors, TCR clusters were largely donor specific.

There are many counts of this clonotype. Its target is not known. The 5'RACE method, run with constant-segment primers, produced TCR alpha and TCR beta cDNA libraries (carrying sample barcodes and UMIs). TCRdb ran MiXCR on the 5' RACE reads and lists one entry per CDR3 protein. The sample holds approximately 250,000 distinct CDR3 sequences, 15% to 19% seen once. Study observations and caveats: CM and EM subsets held most contracting CD4+ clones; EMRA held CD8+ ones. Detection of some responders pre-infection suggested pre-existing cross-reactive memory T cells participated.

The germline V gene has CDR1 SGHKS and CDR2 YYEKEE (reference sequence). After removal of 4 bases from V and 2 bases from J, the junction contained 4 bases not matched to a gene. CDR3 size: 14 residues. Sequenced sample: PBMCs or a T cell subset sorted from them (not recorded which). The sequence was collected from an adult woman who had mild COVID-19 (a few samples of this study predate the infection). Cell type and time point are not known. J is TRBJ1-1 and V is TRBV5-5; 8 positions agree with TRBD1. The CDR3 DNA follows: TGTGCCAGCAGCGTAGGACAGGGAAACACTGAAGCTTTCTTT. Translation: CASSVGQGNTEAFF.